A single T cell receptor (beta chain) is shown here with its context. Its antigen remains unknown. Germline-derived CDR1 and CDR2 are MRHNA and SNTAGT. The CDR3 runs to 15 residues. The V end lost 0 bases, the J end lost 0 bases, and 7 bases lay between the germline ends. Over chemoradiotherapy, repertoires were sampled more than once. The record originates from a study of chemoradiotherapy in HPV16-positive cancers. Study results and caveats: Non-HPV-specific T cells did not expand in tumors during treatment, whereas candidate HPV-specific clones and E7-related motifs did. Only a couple of HPV16-positive patients supplied the functional HPV-specificity definition.

Method: immunoSEQ multiplex PCR; TCRdb's copy keeps in-frame clones and lacks some. The sample carries a few thousand clones, 70% to 90% recorded once. The material sequenced was tumor tissue, taken from a patient who underwent chemoradiotherapy. V usage is TRBV6-4 and J usage is TRBJ2-3; D gene unclear. The TCR sequence derives from a human donor with HPV-associated anogenital cancer. CDR3 nucleotides: TGTGCCAGCAGTGACTCGCCGGAAAGCACAGATACGCAGTATTTT. This gives the protein CASSDSPESTDTQYF.